What follows are 10 T cell receptor beta chains derived from one specimen sequenced in a study of sequential checkpoint blockade in melanoma. Some clones are missing from TCRdb's copy, which holds only in-frame ones; the method was immunoSEQ multiplex PCR. The sample lists approximately 7,500 clones; more than 55% were seen once. Documented treatment: randomized to nivolumab then ipilimumab (arm A) or the reverse (arm B). Source: CD8+ T cells sorted from blood (inferred from file names), taken from a patient given nivolumab and ipilimumab in sequence. All receptors derive from a human donor with melanoma.

This clone was observed a handful of times. V usage is TRBV14 and J usage is TRBJ2-7; a possible D gene is TRBD2 (5 bases). Germline V CDR1 and CDR2: SGHDN, FVKESK. This CDR3 spans 13 amino acids. Trimming took 3 bases from V and 3 from J, leaving 9 bases between them. In DNA form, the CDR3 reads TGTGCCAGCAGCCATATTGAGGGCTACGAGCAGTACTTC. Protein sequence: CASSHIEGYEQYF. The full variable domain, completed using reference TRBV14 and TRBJ2-7, is EAGVTQFPSHSVIEKGQTVTLRCDPISGHDNLYWYRRVMGKEIKFLLHFVKESKQDESGMPNNRFLAERTGGTYSTLKVQPAELEDSGVYFCASSHIEGYEQYFGPGTRLTVT.

The chain employs TRBV7-8 and TRBJ2-1, with TRBD1 matching over 11 bases. CDR3 length equals 15 residues. Germline assignment: CDR1 SGHVS and CDR2 FQNEAQ. After removal of 3 bases from V and 2 bases from J, the junction contained 0 bases not matched to a gene. The CDR3 nucleotides are TGTGCCAGCAGCTTGGGACAGGGGGCCTACAATGAGCAGTTCTTC. Amino acids: CASSLGQGAYNEQFF.

J is TRBJ2-7 and V is TRBV7-9; 11 bases agree with TRBD1. This CDR3 has 15 residues. CDR1 SEHNR and CDR2 FQNEAQ come from the germline V gene (reference sequence). V gave up 3 bases and J gave up 5 bases; unmatched junction bases: 6. The CDR3 loop reads CASSFYGQGADEQYF. CDR3 nucleotide sequence: TGTGCCAGCAGCTTTTATGGACAGGGGGCCGACGAGCAGTACTTC.

The gene calls are TRBV4-1 and TRBJ2-7; TRBD1 matches 7 bases. The junction had 4 bases not matched to a gene; V was cut back by 0 bases and J by 5 bases. The germline V gene encodes CDR1 MGHRA and CDR2 YSYEKL. The CDR3 covers 14 residues. DNA for the CDR3: TGCGCCAGCAGCCAAGATTACAGGGGCCACGAGCAGTACTTC. Protein sequence: CASSQDYRGHEQYF.

This clone showed up just a few times. This sequence joins TRBV18 and TRBJ1-3, with 7 bases that match TRBD1. Germline CDR1 is KGHSH and CDR2 is LQKENI. V was pared by 3 bases and J by 0 bases, with 5 bases of the junction left unmatched. The CDR3 loop spans 16 amino acids. CDR3 in DNA: TGTGCCAGCTCACCGGAGACAGGGCTCTCTGGAAACACCATATATTTT. Amino acid sequence: CASSPETGLSGNTIYF. Complete variable domain (other parts from reference TRBV18 and TRBJ1-3): NAGVMQNPRHLVRRRGQEARLRCSPMKGHSHVYWYRQLPEEGLKFMVYLQKENIIDESGMPKERFSAEFPKEGPSILRIQQVVRGDSAAYFCASSPETGLSGNTIYFGEGSWLTVV.

By share, this clone counts as large. J is TRBJ2-7 and V is TRBV7-9; no firm D call. The CDR3 is made up of 14 amino acids. CDR1 SEHNR and CDR2 FQNEAQ come from the germline V gene (reference sequence). The V end was cut by 3 bases, the J end by 7 bases, with 16 bases between. DNA of the CDR3: TGTGCCAGCAGCTTCGGGTCTGGTCGCACGGAGCAGTACTTC. Its translation is CASSFGSGRTEQYF. Variable domain in full (rest from reference TRBV7-9 and TRBJ2-7): DTGVSQNPRHKITKRGQNVTFRCDPISEHNRLYWYRQTLGQGPEFLTYFQNEAQLEKSRLLSDRFSAERPKGSFSTLEIQRTEQGDSAMYLCASSFGSGRTEQYFGPGTRLTVT.

V is TRBV30 and J is TRBJ1-4, with 8 nucleotides matching TRBD1. This CDR3 comprises 15 residues. The ends lost 5 bases at V and 12 bases at J; junction bases unmatched: 17. Germline V gene lookup returns CDR1 GTSNPN and CDR2 SVGIG (reference sequence). In DNA, the CDR3 is TGTGCCTGGGGAGACGGACAGGGCCCCTTCTCAGAACTGTTTTTT. Translated: CAWGDGQGPFSELFF.

This chain connects TRBV5-6 to TRBJ2-5; TRBD2 matches at 10 bases. Germline V gives CDR1 SGHDT, CDR2 YYEEEE. This CDR3 region has 17 residues. The trim removed 0 bases at V and 5 bases at J, leaving 10 bases unmatched. CDR3 protein: CASSLVGLAAAGETQYF. CDR3 DNA sequence: TGTGCCAGCAGCTTGGTTGGACTAGCGGCCGCCGGGGAGACCCAGTACTTC.

CDR3 region: CASRDRDRGTEAFF. The CDR3 nucleotides are TGCGCCAGCAGGGACCGGGACAGGGGCACTGAAGCTTTCTTT. The V gene is TRBV4-1, the J gene TRBJ1-1; 10 nucleotides match TRBD1. The CDR3 runs to 14 residues. Germline CDR1 MGHRA, CDR2 YSYEKL. V shed 6 bases, J shed 4 bases, and the junction held 5 bases outside the gene matches.

The CDR3 nucleotides are TGTGCCAGTAGTATAACAGGGGCTCATCAGCCCCAGCATTTT. The encoded protein is CASSITGAHQPQHF. The V and J genes are TRBV19 and TRBJ1-5; TRBD1 matches 7 bases. The V segment lost 2 bases and the J segment 5 bases; nucleotides outside the gene matches: 3. Germline CDR1 LNHDA, CDR2 SQIVND (reference sequence). The CDR3 runs 14 residues.